This T cell receptor (beta chain) originates from a study of blood T cell repertoires in COVID-19. This clone has more than one count but fewer than ten. The V end was cut by 5 bases, the J end by 6 bases, with 5 bases between. CDR1 is LGHDT, CDR2 YNNKEL, per germline (reference sequence). This CDR3 is built from 11 residues. TCRdb's table, derived via immunoSEQ multiplex PCR, lists solely in-frame clones and lacks some. The sample lists 410,000 or so clones; approximately 90% were seen once. Sequencing input: peripheral blood. This TCR was sampled from a woman aged 40 to 50 with COVID-19, enrolled during active disease. The rearrangement uses TRBV3-1 (or the pseudogene TRBV3-2) and TRBJ1-3; no reliable D call. The CDR3 spells CASSVQNTIYF. The CDR3 DNA sequence: TGTGCCAGCAGCGTCCAAAACACCATATATTTT.